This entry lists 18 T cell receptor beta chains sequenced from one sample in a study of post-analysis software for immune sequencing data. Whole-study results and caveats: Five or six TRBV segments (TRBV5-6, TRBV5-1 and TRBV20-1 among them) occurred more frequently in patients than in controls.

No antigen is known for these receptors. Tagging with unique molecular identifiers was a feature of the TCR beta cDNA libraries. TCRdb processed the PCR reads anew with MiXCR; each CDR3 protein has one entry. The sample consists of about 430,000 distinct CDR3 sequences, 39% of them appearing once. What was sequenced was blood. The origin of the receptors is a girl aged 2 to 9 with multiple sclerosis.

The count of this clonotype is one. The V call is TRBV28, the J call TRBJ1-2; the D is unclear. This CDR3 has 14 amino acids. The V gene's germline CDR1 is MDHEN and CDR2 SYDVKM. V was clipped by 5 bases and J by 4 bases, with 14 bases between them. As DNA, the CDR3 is TGTGCCAGCAGTATCCCGGAGAAACCCTATGGCTACACCTTC. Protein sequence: CASSIPEKPYGYTF.

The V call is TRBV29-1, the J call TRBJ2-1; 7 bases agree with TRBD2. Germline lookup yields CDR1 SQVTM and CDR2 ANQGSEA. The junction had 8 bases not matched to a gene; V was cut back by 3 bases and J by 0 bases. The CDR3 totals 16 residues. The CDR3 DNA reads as TGCAGCGTTGAGGGAGGGTGGAAGAGCTCCTACAATGAGCAGTTCTTC. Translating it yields CSVEGGWKSSYNEQFF.

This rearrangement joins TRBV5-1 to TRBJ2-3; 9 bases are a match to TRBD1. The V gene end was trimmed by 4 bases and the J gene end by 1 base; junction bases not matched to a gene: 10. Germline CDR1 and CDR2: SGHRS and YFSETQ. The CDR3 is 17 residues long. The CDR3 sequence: CASSERPGQGGTDTQYF. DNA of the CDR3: TGCGCCAGCAGCGAGCGCCCGGGACAGGGAGGCACAGATACGCAGTATTTT.

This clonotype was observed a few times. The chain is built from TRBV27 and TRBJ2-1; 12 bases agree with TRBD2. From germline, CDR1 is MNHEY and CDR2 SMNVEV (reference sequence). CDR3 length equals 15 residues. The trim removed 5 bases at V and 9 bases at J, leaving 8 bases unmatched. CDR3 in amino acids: CASSRLAGVWVEQFF. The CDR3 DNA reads TGTGCCAGCAGTCGACTAGCGGGAGTTTGGGTTGAGCAGTTCTTC.

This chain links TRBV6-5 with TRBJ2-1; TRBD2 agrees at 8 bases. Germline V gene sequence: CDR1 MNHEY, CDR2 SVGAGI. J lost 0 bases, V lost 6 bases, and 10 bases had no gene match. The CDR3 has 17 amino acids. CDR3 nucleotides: TGTGCCAGCAGCCTTACTAGCGGCAGAAGCTCCTACAATGAGCAGTTCTTC. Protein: CASSLTSGRSSYNEQFF.

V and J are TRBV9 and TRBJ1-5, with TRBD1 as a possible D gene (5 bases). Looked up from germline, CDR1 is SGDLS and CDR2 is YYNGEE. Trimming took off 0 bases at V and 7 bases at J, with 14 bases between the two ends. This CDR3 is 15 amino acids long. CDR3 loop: CASSVGKGAQQPQHF. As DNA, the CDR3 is TGTGCCAGCAGCGTAGGAAAAGGGGCTCAACAGCCCCAGCATTTT.

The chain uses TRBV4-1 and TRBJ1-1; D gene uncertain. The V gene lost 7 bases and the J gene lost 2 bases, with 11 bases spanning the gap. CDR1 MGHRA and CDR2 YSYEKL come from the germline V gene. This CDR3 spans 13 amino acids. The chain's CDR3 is CASTDIRNTEAFF. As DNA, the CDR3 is TGCGCCAGCACCGACATCAGAAACACTGAAGCTTTCTTT.

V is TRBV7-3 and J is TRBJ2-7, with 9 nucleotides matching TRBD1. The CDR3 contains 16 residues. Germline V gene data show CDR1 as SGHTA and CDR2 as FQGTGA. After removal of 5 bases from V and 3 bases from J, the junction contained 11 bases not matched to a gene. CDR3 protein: CASSPMGQGGGYEQYF. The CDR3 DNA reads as TGTGCCAGCAGCCCAATGGGACAGGGTGGAGGCTACGAGCAGTACTTC.

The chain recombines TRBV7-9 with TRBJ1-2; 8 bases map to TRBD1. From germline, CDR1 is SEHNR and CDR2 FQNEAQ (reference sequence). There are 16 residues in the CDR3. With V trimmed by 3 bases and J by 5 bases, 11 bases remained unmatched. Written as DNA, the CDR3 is TGTGCCAGCAGCTTCGGGGTTACAGGGGGAATGTATGGCTACACCTTC. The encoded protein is CASSFGVTGGMYGYTF. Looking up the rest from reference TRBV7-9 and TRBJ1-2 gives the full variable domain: DTGVSQNPRHKITKRGQNVTFRCDPISEHNRLYWYRQTLGQGPEFLTYFQNEAQLEKSRLLSDRFSAERPKGSFSTLEIQRTEQGDSAMYLCASSFGVTGGMYGYTFGSGTRLTVV.

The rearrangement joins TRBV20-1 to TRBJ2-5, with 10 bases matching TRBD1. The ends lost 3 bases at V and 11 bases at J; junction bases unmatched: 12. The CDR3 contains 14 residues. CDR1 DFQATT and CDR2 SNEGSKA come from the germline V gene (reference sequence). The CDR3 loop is CSARGQGSRGEQYF. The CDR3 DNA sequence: TGCAGTGCTAGGGGACAGGGGTCGCGAGGGGAGCAGTACTTC.

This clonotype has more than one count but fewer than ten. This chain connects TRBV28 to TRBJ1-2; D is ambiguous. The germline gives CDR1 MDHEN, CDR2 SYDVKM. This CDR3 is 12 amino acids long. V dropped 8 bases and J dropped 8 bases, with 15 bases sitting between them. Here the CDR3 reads CASSGRVLGYTF. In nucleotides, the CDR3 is TGTGCCAGCTCGGGGAGGGTATTAGGCTACACCTTC.

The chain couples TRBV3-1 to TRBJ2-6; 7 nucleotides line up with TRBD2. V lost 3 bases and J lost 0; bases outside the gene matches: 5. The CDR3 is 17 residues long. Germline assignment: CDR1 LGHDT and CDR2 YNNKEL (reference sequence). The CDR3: CASSQASGSSGANVLTF. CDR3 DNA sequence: TGTGCCAGCAGCCAGGCTAGCGGCAGCTCTGGGGCCAACGTCCTGACTTTC.

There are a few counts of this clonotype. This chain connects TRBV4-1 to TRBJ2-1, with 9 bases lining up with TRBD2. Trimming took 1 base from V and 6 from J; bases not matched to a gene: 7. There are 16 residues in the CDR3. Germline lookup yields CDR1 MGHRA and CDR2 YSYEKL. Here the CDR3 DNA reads TGCGCCAGCAGCCAAGGATGGCGGGAGGGCCTCAATGAGCAGTTCTTC. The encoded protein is CASSQGWREGLNEQFF.

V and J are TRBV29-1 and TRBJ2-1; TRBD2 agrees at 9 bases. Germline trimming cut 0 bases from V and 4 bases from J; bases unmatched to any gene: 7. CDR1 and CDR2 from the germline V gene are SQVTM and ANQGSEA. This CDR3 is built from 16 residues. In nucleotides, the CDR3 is TGCAGCGTTGAAGATTCCTCTAGCGGGGCTTACAATGAGCAGTTCTTC. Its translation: CSVEDSSSGAYNEQFF.

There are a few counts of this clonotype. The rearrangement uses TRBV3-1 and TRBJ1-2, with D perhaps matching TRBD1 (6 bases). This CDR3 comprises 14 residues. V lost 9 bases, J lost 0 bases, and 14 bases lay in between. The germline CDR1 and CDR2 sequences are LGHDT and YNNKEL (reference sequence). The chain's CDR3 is CASSKGTTNYGYTF. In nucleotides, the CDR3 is TGTGCCAGTAGTAAAGGGACAACTAACTATGGCTACACCTTC.

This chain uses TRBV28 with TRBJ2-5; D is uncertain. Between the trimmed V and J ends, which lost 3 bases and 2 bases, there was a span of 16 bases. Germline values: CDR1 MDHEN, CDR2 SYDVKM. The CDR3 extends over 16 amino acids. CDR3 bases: TGTGCCAGCAGTTTGGCCCGTCATACGGAACAAGAGACCCAGTACTTC. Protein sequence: CASSLARHTEQETQYF.

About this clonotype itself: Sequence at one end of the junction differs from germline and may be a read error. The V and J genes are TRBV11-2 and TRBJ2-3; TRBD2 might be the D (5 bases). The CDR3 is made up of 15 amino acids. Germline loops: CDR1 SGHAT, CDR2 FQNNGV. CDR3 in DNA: TGTGCCGGCAGCTTAATCCAGCGGTTCACAGATACGCAGTATTTT. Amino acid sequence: CAGSLIQRFTDTQYF.

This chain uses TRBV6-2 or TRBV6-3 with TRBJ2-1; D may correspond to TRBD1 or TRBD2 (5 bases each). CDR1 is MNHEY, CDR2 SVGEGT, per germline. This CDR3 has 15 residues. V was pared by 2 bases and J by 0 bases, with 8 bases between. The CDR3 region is CASSYRDGSYNEQFF. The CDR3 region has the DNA TGTGCCAGCAGTTACCGGGACGGCTCCTACAATGAGCAGTTCTTC.